A selection of T cell receptor beta chains follows, all from one sample in a study of cytomegalovirus exposure and HLA in healthy donors. Only in-frame clones appear in the TCRdb table, and some are missing; sequencing was by immunoSEQ multiplex PCR. This table holds 150,000 to 200,000 clones, about 80% found once. Sequencing was done on a sample of PBMCs. The receptor set was obtained from a woman younger than 45 in good health and CMV-seronegative. CDR3s include the opening cysteine and the closing phenylalanine or tryptophan. The D gene is left open where the match is weak. A row's size may be missing; if present it is once, few, many or a size class.

>TRBD1|TRBV9|TRBJ1-1|.
CASSTTGAGGGAFF
TGTGCCAGCAGCACGACGGGGGCAGGGGGAGGAGCTTTCTTT
>.|TRBV7-9|TRBJ2-1|.
CSSSPRGVSYNEQFF
TGTTCCAGCAGCCCCCGGGGAGTCTCCTACAATGAGCAGTTCTTC
>TRBD2|TRBV2|TRBJ2-1|once
CASSTAASGGYNEQFF
TGTGCCAGCAGTACGGCTGCTAGCGGGGGCTACAATGAGCAGTTCTTC
>.|TRBV14|TRBJ1-4|.
CASSPLNGDANEKLFF
TGTGCCAGCAGCCCCTTAAACGGGGATGCTAATGAAAAACTGTTTTTT
>TRBD2|TRBV18|TRBJ2-2|.
CASSPPGLVTTGELFF
TGTGCCAGCTCACCCCCGGGACTAGTCACCACCGGGGAGCTGTTTTTT
>TRBD1|TRBV4-1|TRBJ2-3|.
CASSPSQGQGGSTQYF
TGCGCCAGCAGCCCCTCCCAAGGACAGGGGGGGAGTACGCAGTATTTT
>TRBD2|TRBV28|TRBJ2-2|.
CASSPMPGLAVTGELFF
TGTGCCAGCAGTCCAATGCCGGGACTAGCGGTCACCGGGGAGCTGTTTTTT
>TRBD1|TRBV28|TRBJ1-1|.
CASSSATGFTEAFF
TGTGCCAGCAGTTCAGCGACAGGGTTCACTGAAGCTTTCTTT
>TRBD1|TRBV5-6|TRBJ2-1|.
CASSPLGKGQGGNEQFF
TGTGCCAGCAGCCCTCTGGGTAAGGGACAGGGAGGCAATGAGCAGTTCTTC
>TRBD2|TRBV11-2|TRBJ2-3|.
CASSLGGRGTDTQYF
TGTGCCAGCAGCTTAGGCGGGAGGGGCACAGATACGCAGTATTTT
>.|TRBV28|TRBJ2-7|.
CASHPLAGQTYEQYF
TGTGCCAGCCACCCCTTGGCGGGACAGACCTACGAGCAGTACTTC